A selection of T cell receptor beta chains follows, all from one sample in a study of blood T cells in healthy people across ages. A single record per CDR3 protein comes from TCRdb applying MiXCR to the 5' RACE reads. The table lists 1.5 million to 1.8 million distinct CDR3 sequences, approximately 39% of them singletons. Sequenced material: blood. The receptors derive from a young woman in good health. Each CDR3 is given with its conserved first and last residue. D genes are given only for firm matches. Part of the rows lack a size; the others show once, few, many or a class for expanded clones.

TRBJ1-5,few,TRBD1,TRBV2,CASSGRGRGSNQPQHF,TGTGCCAGCAGTGGCAGGGGGCGTGGGAGCAATCAGCCCCAGCATTTT
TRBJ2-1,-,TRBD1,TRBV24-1,CATSDTRTGGAQTQFF,TGTGCCACCAGTGATACGAGGACAGGGGGCGCGCAGACCCAGTTCTTC
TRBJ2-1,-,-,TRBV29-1,CSGGEGSYNEQFF,TGCAGCGGGGGAGAGGGTTCGTACAATGAGCAGTTCTTC
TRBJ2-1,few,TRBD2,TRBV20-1,CSARDGSGRASYNEQFF,TGCAGTGCTAGAGACGGTAGCGGGAGGGCCTCGTACAATGAGCAGTTCTTC
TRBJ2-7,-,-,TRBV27,CASSLSKDPTYEQYF,TGTGCCAGCAGTTTATCTAAGGATCCCACCTACGAGCAGTACTTC
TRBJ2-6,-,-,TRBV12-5,CASGRGPGANVLTF,TGTGCTAGTGGGCGGGGTCCTGGGGCCAACGTCCTGACTTTC
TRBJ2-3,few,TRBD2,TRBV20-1,CSARDERGADTQYF,TGCAGTGCTAGAGACGAGCGGGGGGCAGATACGCAGTATTTT
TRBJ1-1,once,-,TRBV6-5,CASSYGEGGEAFF,TGTGCCAGCAGTTACGGAGAAGGGGGTGAAGCTTTCTTT
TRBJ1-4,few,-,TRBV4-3,CASSQDGPDEKLFF,TGCGCCAGCAGCCAAGACGGACCCGATGAAAAACTGTTTTTT
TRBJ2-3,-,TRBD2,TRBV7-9,CASRATIRAGGVADTQYF,TGTGCCAGCAGAGCTACTATCCGAGCGGGAGGTGTGGCAGATACGCAGTATTTT
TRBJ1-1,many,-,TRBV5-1,CASSQDTNTEAFF,TGCGCCAGCAGCCAGGACACGAACACTGAAGCTTTCTTT
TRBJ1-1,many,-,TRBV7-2,CASSLLAVNTEAFF,TGTGCCAGCAGCTTATTGGCGGTGAACACTGAAGCTTTCTTT
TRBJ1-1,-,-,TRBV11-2,CASSLAGARAFF,TGTGCCAGCAGCTTAGCCGGGGCCCGGGCTTTCTTT
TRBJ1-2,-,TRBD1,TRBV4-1,CASSPDRGRFRYTF,TGCGCCAGCAGCCCGGACAGGGGACGTTTTCGCTACACCTTC
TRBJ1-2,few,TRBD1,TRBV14,CASSQDGQGSGYTF,TGTGCCAGCAGCCAAGACGGACAGGGCTCTGGCTACACCTTC
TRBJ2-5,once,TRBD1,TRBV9,CASSVGTGGKPQETQYF,TGTGCCAGCAGCGTCGGGACAGGAGGGAAACCCCAAGAGACCCAGTACTTC
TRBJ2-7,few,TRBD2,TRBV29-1,CSVRTSGDNEQYF,TGCAGCGTCCGGACTAGCGGAGACAATGAGCAGTACTTC